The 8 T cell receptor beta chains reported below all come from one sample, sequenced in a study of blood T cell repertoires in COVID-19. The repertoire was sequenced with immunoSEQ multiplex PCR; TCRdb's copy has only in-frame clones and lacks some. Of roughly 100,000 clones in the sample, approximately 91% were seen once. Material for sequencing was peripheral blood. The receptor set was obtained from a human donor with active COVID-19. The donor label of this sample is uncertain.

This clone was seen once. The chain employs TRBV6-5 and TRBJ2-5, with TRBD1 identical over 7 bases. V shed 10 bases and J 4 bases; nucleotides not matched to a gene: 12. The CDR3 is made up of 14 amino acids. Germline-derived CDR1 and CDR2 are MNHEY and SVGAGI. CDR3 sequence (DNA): TGTGCCACTCAGGACCCAGGGGGTCGAGAGACCCAGTACTTC. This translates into CATQDPGGRETQYF.

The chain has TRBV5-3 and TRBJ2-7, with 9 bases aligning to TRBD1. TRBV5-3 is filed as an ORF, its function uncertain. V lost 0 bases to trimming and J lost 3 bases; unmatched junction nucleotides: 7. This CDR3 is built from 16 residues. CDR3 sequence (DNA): TGTGCCAGAAGCTTGGGGAAAAGGACAGGGGACTACGAGCAGTACTTC. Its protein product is CARSLGKRTGDYEQYF.

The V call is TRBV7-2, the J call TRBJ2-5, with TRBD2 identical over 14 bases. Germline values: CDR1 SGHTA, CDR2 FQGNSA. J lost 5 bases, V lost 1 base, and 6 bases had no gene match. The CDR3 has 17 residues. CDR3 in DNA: TGTGCCAGCAGCTTAGGGGGACTAGCGGGGGAAGGGGAGACCCAGTACTTC. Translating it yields CASSLGGLAGEGETQYF. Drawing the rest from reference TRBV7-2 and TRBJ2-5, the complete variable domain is GAGVSQSPSNKVTEKGKDVELRCDPISGHTALYWYRQSLGQGLEFLIYFQGNSAPDKSGLPSDRFSAERTGGSVSTLTIQRTQQEDSAVYLCASSLGGLAGEGETQYFGPGTRLLVL.

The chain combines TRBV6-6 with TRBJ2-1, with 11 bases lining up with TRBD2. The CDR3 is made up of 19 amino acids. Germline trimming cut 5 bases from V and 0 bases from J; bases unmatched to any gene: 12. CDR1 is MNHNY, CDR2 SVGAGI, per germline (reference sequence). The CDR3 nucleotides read TGTGCCAGCAGTCCCCTTAGCGGGGGGGCCCTTAGCTCCTACAATGAGCAGTTCTTC. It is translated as CASSPLSGGALSSYNEQFF.

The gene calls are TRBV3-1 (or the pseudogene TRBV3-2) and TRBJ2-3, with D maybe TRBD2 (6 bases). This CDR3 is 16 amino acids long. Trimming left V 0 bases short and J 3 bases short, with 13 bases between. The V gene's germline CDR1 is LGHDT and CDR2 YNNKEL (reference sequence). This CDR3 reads CASSQDGGLRTDTQYF. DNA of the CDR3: TGTGCCAGCAGCCAAGATGGGGGGTTGCGGACAGATACGCAGTATTTT.

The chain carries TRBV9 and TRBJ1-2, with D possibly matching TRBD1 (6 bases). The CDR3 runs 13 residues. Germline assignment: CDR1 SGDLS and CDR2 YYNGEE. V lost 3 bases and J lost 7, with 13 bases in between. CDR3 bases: TGTGCCAGCAGCGCTCCTAACAGGGTTGGCTACACCTTC. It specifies CASSAPNRVGYTF.

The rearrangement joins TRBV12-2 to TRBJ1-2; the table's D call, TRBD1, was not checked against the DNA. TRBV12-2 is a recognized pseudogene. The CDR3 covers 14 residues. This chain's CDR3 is CASRRKGAECGYTF. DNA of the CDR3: TGTGCAAGTCGCCGAAAGGGGGCTGAGTGTGGCTACACCTTC.

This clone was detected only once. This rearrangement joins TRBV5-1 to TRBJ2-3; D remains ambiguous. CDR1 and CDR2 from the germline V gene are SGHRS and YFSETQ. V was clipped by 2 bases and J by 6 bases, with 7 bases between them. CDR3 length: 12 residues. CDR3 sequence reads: CASSFSRDTQYF. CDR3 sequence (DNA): TGCGCCAGCAGCTTCTCCCGGGATACGCAGTATTTT. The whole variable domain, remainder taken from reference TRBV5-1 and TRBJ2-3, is KAGVTQTPRYLIKTRGQQVTLSCSPISGHRSVSWYQQTPGQGLQFLFEYFSETQRNKGNFPGRFSGRQFSNSRSEMNVSTLELGDSALYLCASSFSRDTQYFGPGTRLTVL.